The T cell receptor (beta chain) under discussion was sequenced for a study of blood T cell dynamics during melanoma immunotherapy. Study-level background: Standard first-line treatment here was pembrolizumab or nivolumab plus ipilimumab in metastatic melanoma.

The germline V and J ends were trimmed by 7 bases and 0 bases, with 17 bases remaining between them. In germline, CDR1 is MDHEN, CDR2 SYDVKM. This CDR3 has 16 residues. A fixed DNA input of 350 ng was used per bulk PBMC sample. Clones were sequenced by immunoSEQ multiplex PCR, and TCRdb holds only the in-frame ones, with some missing. The top ten clones hold around 4.2% of a sample with some 25,000 clones, about 83% of them seen once. Time point defined: pre-treatment baseline. Sampling occurred pretreatment (T0) and at week 3 (W3), after cycle one of checkpoint blockade. Patients with prior systemic cancer treatment, concomitant immunosuppressants, or other active malignancies were excluded.

This sample comprised blood, obtained from a patient treated with checkpoint blockade. The V call is TRBV28, the J call TRBJ2-3; tentative D call: TRBD1 (6 bases). This clonotype originated in a human donor with melanoma. The CDR3 bases are TGTGCCAGCACCATTGGGGCCAGGGGAAGCACAGATACGCAGTATTTT. Translated: CASTIGARGSTDTQYF.